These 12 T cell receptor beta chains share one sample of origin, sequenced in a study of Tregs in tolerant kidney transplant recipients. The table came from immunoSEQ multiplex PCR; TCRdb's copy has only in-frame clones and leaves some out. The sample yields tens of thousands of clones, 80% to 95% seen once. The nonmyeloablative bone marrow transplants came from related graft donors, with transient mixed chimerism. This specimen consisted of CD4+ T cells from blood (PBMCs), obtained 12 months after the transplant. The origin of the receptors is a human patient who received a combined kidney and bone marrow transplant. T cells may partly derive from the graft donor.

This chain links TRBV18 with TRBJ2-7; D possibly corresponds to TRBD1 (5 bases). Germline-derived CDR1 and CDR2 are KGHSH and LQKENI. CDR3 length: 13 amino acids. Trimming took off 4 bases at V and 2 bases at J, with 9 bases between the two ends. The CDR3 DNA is TGTGCCAGCTCACGAAGACAGACCTACGAGCAGTACTTC. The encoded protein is CASSRRQTYEQYF.

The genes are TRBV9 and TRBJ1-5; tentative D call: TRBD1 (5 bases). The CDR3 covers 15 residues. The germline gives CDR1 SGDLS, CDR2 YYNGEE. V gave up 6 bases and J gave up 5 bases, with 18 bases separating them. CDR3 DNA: TGTGCCAGCAACGAGGGACTTTCGGAAGATCAGCCCCAGCATTTT. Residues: CASNEGLSEDQPQHF.

CDR3 in amino acids: CASSVTGGLNGYTF. The CDR3 bases are TGTGCCAGCAGCGTCACAGGGGGCTTGAATGGCTACACCTTC. The chain uses TRBV9 and TRBJ1-2; 9 bases are shared with TRBD1. V shed 2 bases, J shed 6 bases, and the junction held 5 bases outside the gene matches. The CDR3 has 14 residues. The V gene's germline CDR1 is SGDLS and CDR2 YYNGEE.

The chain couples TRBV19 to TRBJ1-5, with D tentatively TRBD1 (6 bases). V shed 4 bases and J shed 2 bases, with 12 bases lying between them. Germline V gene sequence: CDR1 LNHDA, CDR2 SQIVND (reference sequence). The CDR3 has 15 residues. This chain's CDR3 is CASSKQGRGNQPQHF. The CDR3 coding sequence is TGTGCCAGTAGTAAACAGGGAAGGGGCAATCAGCCCCAGCATTTT.

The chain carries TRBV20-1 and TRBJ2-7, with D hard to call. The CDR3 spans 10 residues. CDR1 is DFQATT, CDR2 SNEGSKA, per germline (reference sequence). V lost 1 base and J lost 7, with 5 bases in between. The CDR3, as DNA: TGCAGTGCTAGAGCTCGGGAGCAGTACTTC. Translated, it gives CSARAREQYF.

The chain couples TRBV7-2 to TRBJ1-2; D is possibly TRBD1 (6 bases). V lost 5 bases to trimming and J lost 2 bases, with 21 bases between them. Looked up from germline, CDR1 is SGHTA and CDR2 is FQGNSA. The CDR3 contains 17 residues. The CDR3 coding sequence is TGTGCCAGCAGCAGGGTAACCTCCAGGGGCGCCAACTATGGCTACACCTTC. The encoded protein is CASSRVTSRGANYGYTF.

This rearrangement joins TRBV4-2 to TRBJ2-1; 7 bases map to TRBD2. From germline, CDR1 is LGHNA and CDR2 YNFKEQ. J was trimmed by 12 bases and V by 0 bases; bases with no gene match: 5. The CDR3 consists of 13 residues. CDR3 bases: TGTGCCAGCAGCCAAGAGGGTACGGGGGGGCAGTTCTTC. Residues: CASSQEGTGGQFF.

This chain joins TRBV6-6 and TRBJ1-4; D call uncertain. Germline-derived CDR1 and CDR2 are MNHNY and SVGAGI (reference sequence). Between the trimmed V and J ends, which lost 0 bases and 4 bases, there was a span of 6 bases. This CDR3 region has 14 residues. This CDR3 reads CASSYSRYNEKLFF. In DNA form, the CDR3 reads TGTGCCAGCAGTTACTCGAGGTATAATGAAAAACTGTTTTTT.

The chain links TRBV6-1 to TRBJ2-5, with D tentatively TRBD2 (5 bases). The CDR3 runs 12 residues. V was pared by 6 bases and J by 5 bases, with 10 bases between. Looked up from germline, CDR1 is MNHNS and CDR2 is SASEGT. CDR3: CASRGVGETQYF. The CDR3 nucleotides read TGTGCCAGCAGGGGAGTCGGGGAGACCCAGTACTTC.

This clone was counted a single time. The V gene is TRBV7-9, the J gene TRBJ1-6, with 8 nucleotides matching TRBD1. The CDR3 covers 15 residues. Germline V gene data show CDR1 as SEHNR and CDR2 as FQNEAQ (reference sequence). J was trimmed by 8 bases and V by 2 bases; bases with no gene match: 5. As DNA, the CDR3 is TGTGCCAGCAGCTTAAGGACAGGGAGTGATTCACCCCTCCACTTT. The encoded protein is CASSLRTGSDSPLHF.

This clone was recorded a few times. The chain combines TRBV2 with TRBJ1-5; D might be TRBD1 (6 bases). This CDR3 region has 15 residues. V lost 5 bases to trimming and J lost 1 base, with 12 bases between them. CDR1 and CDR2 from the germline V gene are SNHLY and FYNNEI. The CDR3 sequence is CASSSSGQSNQPQHF. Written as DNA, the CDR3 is TGTGCCAGCAGTTCATCTGGACAGAGCAATCAGCCCCAGCATTTT.

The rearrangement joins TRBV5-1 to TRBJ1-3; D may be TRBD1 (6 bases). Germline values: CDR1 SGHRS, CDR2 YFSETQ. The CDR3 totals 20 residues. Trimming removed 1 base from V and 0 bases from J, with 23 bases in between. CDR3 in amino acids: CASSLYILGHTETSGNTIYF. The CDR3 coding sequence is TGCGCCAGCAGCTTGTATATTCTGGGACATACGGAAACCTCTGGAAACACCATATATTTT.